These 17 T cell receptor beta chains originate from one sample sequenced in a study of cytomegalovirus exposure and HLA in healthy donors. PCR involved 60 Vbeta and 13 Jbeta primers. The table came from immunoSEQ multiplex PCR; TCRdb's copy has only in-frame clones and leaves some out. The table lists 200,000 or so clones, just under 70% of them singletons, with around 3% in the top ten. The source material was PBMCs. The source is a man aged 35 to 55 in good health and CMV-seropositive.

The chain uses TRBV7-2 and TRBJ2-3; D is uncertain. The V end lost 3 bases, the J end lost 4 bases, and 8 bases lay between the germline ends. Germline V gene lookup returns CDR1 SGHTA and CDR2 FQGNSA. The CDR3 totals 13 residues. The CDR3 sequence is CASSFRLPDTQYF. For the CDR3, the DNA is TGTGCCAGCAGCTTCCGTCTACCAGATACGCAGTATTTT.

This clone appeared a single time. The V gene is TRBV6-5, the J gene TRBJ2-3, with 12 bases that match TRBD2. The V and J ends lost 6 bases and 4 bases, in that order; junction bases with no gene match: 5. The CDR3 contains 15 residues. The germline V gene has CDR1 MNHEY and CDR2 SVGAGI. CDR3 DNA sequence: TGTGCCAGCAGACTGACTAGCGGGGGACCAGATACGCAGTATTTT. This translates into CASRLTSGGPDTQYF.

This clone was counted only a few times. The chain combines TRBV19 with TRBJ1-5, with D possibly TRBD1 on 6 matching bases. Germline CDR1 is LNHDA and CDR2 is SQIVND (reference sequence). CDR3 length equals 15 residues. V shed 4 bases and J shed 3 bases, with 13 bases lying between them. The CDR3 DNA is TGTGCCAGTAGTACTAACAGGGAACCCAATCAGCCCCAGCATTTT. Translation gives CASSTNREPNQPQHF. Combining the CDR3 with reference TRBV19 and TRBJ1-5 gives the whole variable domain DGGITQSPKYLFRKEGQNVTLSCEQNLNHDAMYWYRQDPGQGLRLIYYSQIVNDFQKGDIAEGYSVSREKKESFPLTVTSAQKNPTAFYLCASSTNREPNQPQHFGDGTRLSIL.

The genes are TRBV2 and TRBJ2-2; 12 nucleotides line up with TRBD2. The germline V gene has CDR1 SNHLY and CDR2 FYNNEI. The CDR3 totals 16 residues. J was trimmed by 7 bases and V by 4 bases; bases with no gene match: 7. DNA for the CDR3: TGTGCCAGCAGTGGGGCTAGCGGGGGGGCCGGCGGGGAGCTGTTTTTT. Its translation is CASSGASGGAGGELFF.

This chain connects TRBV6-1 to TRBJ2-1; possibly TRBD1 for D (7 bases). The CDR3 totals 15 residues. Trimming removed 7 bases at V and 1 base at J, with 14 bases between. Germline V gene data show CDR1 as MNHNS and CDR2 as SASEGT. The CDR3 spells CASTPRGASYNEQFF. CDR3 coding DNA: TGTGCCAGCACCCCCAGGGGGGCTTCCTACAATGAGCAGTTCTTC.

The chain joins TRBV9 to TRBJ2-3, with TRBD2 matching 11 bases. With 5 bases clipped from V and 4 bases from J, the junction kept 6 bases outside the gene matches. This CDR3 contains 15 residues. CDR1 is SGDLS and CDR2 is YYNGEE in the germline V gene. The CDR3 DNA is TGTGCCAGCAGTGTTAGCGGGGGGGCTGCAGATACGCAGTATTTT. This gives the protein CASSVSGGAADTQYF. Looking up the rest from reference TRBV9 and TRBJ2-3 gives the full variable domain: DSGVTQTPKHLITATGQRVTLRCSPRSGDLSVYWYQQSLDQGLQFLIQYYNGEERAKGNILERFSAQQFPDLHSELNLSSLELGDSALYFCASSVSGGAADTQYFGPGTRLTVL.

This sequence joins TRBV5-1 and TRBJ2-7, with D perhaps matching TRBD1 (6 bases). The length of the CDR3 is 13 residues. V shed 4 bases and J shed 0 bases, with 8 bases lying between them. Germline V gene lookup returns CDR1 SGHRS and CDR2 YFSETQ. This chain's CDR3 is CASSVTGSYEQYF. The CDR3 nucleotides read TGCGCCAGCAGCGTGACAGGCTCCTACGAGCAGTACTTC.

The rearrangement joins TRBV27 to TRBJ2-2, with 7 nucleotides matching TRBD2. Trimming cost V 6 bases and J 4 bases; bases outside gene matches: 8. The CDR3 spans 15 residues. The germline V gene has CDR1 MNHEY and CDR2 SMNVEV (reference sequence). The DNA of the CDR3 is TGTGCCAGCAGCCGCGACTGGGGGGGCACCGGGGAGCTGTTTTTT. Amino acid sequence: CASSRDWGGTGELFF.

The chain joins TRBV10-1 to TRBJ1-1; no clear D gene. V lost 2 bases to trimming and J lost 4 bases, with 8 bases between them. Germline CDR1 WNHNN, CDR2 SYGVQD (reference sequence). The CDR3 loop spans 13 amino acids. DNA of the CDR3: TGCGCCAGCAGTGAGGAGGGATTCACTGAAGCTTTCTTT. It encodes CASSEEGFTEAFF.

This chain links TRBV27 with TRBJ2-2, with 9 nucleotides matching TRBD2. The germline V gene has CDR1 MNHEY and CDR2 SMNVEV (reference sequence). This CDR3 contains 15 residues. V lost 6 bases, J lost 5 bases, and 7 bases stayed unmatched. Here the CDR3 DNA reads TGTGCCAGCAGGACCACAGCGGGGGGAACCGGGGAGCTGTTTTTT. This translates into CASRTTAGGTGELFF.

J is TRBJ2-7 and V is TRBV28; TRBD2 matches at 7 bases. V lost 7 bases to trimming and J lost 2 bases; unmatched junction nucleotides: 8. Germline V gives CDR1 MDHEN, CDR2 SYDVKM. The CDR3 length is 14 residues. The CDR3 nucleotides are TGTGCCAGCACCCTGGGGGGGAAAGCCTACGAGCAGTACTTC. It encodes CASTLGGKAYEQYF.

The chain combines TRBV7-9 with TRBJ2-6, with unresolved D. Germline-derived CDR1 and CDR2 are SEHNR and FQNEAQ (reference sequence). The length of the CDR3 is 11 residues. Trimming shortened V by 11 bases and J by 2 bases, and 4 bases separated the two germline ends. The CDR3 DNA follows: TGTGCCGCGGCTGGGGCCAACGTCCTGACTTTC. Amino acids: CAAAGANVLTF.

V and J are TRBV5-1 and TRBJ1-6, with 8 bases identical to TRBD1. The CDR3 extends over 15 amino acids. Germline-derived CDR1 and CDR2 are SGHRS and YFSETQ. V gave up 4 bases and J gave up 5 bases; unmatched junction bases: 5. The CDR3 sequence is CASSATGGDNSPLHF. The DNA of the CDR3 is TGCGCCAGCAGCGCCACAGGGGGAGATAATTCACCCCTCCACTTT.

This clone came up a few times. The V and J genes are TRBV5-1 and TRBJ2-1; possibly TRBD2 for D (5 bases). V shed 0 bases and J shed 8 bases, with 12 bases lying between them. Germline V gene sequence: CDR1 SGHRS, CDR2 YFSETQ. CDR3 length: 14 amino acids. The CDR3 bases are TGCGCCAGCAGCTTGGTGCCCGAGGGAGATGAGCAGTTCTTC. This sequence encodes CASSLVPEGDEQFF.

This rearrangement joins TRBV5-8 to TRBJ1-1; D is uncertain. Trimming removed 2 bases at V and 11 bases at J, with 10 bases between. The germline gives CDR1 SGHTS, CDR2 YDEGEE. The CDR3 is 11 residues long. CDR3 in DNA: TGTGCCAGCAGCTTCCGACAAAATGCTTTCTTT. This sequence encodes CASSFRQNAFF.

This clone was detected only a few times. The chain has TRBV5-1 and TRBJ1-6; tentative D call: TRBD1 (6 bases). In germline, CDR1 is SGHRS, CDR2 YFSETQ. V was clipped by 6 bases and J by 7 bases, with 23 bases between them. There are 17 residues in the CDR3. CDR3 sequence reads: CASNPVGGAPANSPLHF. In DNA form, the CDR3 reads TGCGCCAGCAATCCAGTGGGGGGGGCACCGGCGAATTCACCCCTCCACTTT.

In the case of this clone: At one of its ends the junction is not consistent with the germline gene, which may arise from a read error. The CDR3 region has the DNA TGTGCCAGCAGTCCCCCCGCAGGGATCGGTAACTGTGGCTACACCTTC. This sequence encodes CASSPPAGIGNCGYTF. The rearrangement uses TRBV28 and TRBJ1-2; perhaps TRBD1 as D (5 bases). CDR1 is MDHEN, CDR2 SYDVKM, per germline. This CDR3 region has 16 residues.